These T cell receptor gamma chains were read from a single sample in a study of intestinal T cells in coeliac disease. TCRdb ran CATT on the multiplex PCR reads. This sample has 1,800 or so gamma-chain clones, with over 45% found just once. Material: a duodenal biopsy. The receptors stem from a human donor with celiac disease. CDR3s include the opening cysteine and the closing phenylalanine or tryptophan.

>TRGV2
CATWDGHYYKKLF
>TRGV11
CACWIRHGTTGWFKIF
>TRGV11
CACWINLFF
>TRGV2
CATWDGGRGWFKIF
>TRGV10
CAAWDRHWCVKIF
>TRGV8
CATWDRLPCYYKKLF
>TRGV8
CATWDHTTGWFKIF
>TRGV2
CATWAYSSDWIKTF
>TRGV8
CATWDSGYYKKLF
>TRGV11
CACWIRHVSDWIKTF
>TRGV2
CATSQGFKIF
>TRGV3
CATWDRRPKEKLF
>TRGV2
CATWDEYSKKLF
>TRGV3
CATWDRLSPRHYKKLF
>TRGV8
CAPGIGETTGWFKIF
>TRGV11
CACWIRQNTTGWFKIF
>TRGV3
CATWDDLRGGRSSDWIKTF
>TRGV11
CACWIRPVVNYKKLF
>TRGV10
CAACQEKLF
>TRGV10
CAAWDLPNYKKLF
>TRGV3
CATWDRLNYYKKLF